This record covers a single TCR beta chain. The antigen is unknown. Germline is not matched at one junction end, which may reflect a read error. This specimen comes from a study of shared clonotypes between healthy human individuals. In the study overall: Serving as donors were a couple of women and a few men, whose ages spanned 18 to 49.

Study conclusions and caveats: Measured sharing among donors was expected to vary with sequencing depth.

Per the study methods: Junction-only immunoSEQ data arrived without quality scores, meaning filtering differed. Here immunoSEQ multiplex PCR was the method, and the copy in TCRdb shows in-frame clones only, minus some. V, J and clone size reflect that table, while D and trimming were determined from the DNA. The profile shows hundreds of thousands of clones, around 81% of them singletons. The CDR3 is 14 residues long. The V gene's germline CDR1 is MGHDK and CDR2 SYGVNS. The sequence came from a middle-aged woman in good health. Some clones in this sample may be carry-over from other donors' samples. The rearrangement uses TRBV25-1 and TRBJ2-2, with TRBD1 as a possible D gene (6 bases). Source material: PBMCs. CDR3 DNA sequence: TGTGCCAGCAGTCTGCAGGGGAGCACCGTGGAGCCGTTTTTT. Its protein is CASSLQGSTVEPFF.